Each of the 6 T cell receptor beta chains below was sequenced from the same sample in a study of OX40 agonist ivuxolimab in advanced cancers. TCRdb keeps only in-frame clones here, not all; method: immunoSEQ multiplex PCR. Of fewer than 70,000 clones listed, over 80% are singletons. The sequencing used CD4+ or CD8+ T cells sorted from blood, collected in a trial of the OX40 agonist ivuxolimab. These receptors were taken from an adult with an advanced solid tumor such as melanoma, head and neck, liver or kidney cancer.

The chain is built from TRBV18 and TRBJ2-3; the D gene could be TRBD1 or TRBD2 (5 bases each). From germline, CDR1 is KGHSH and CDR2 LQKENI. This CDR3 comprises 14 residues. V lost 3 bases to trimming and J lost 8 bases, with 15 bases between them. CDR3 protein: CASSPRGPEGTQYF. Written as DNA, the CDR3 is TGTGCCAGCTCACCCCGGGGCCCCGAAGGTACGCAGTATTTT.

The chain employs TRBV11-2 and TRBJ1-3; D is uncertain. V lost 4 bases and J lost 0, with 16 bases in between. Germline V gene lookup returns CDR1 SGHAT and CDR2 FQNNGV. CDR3 length: 17 amino acids. CDR3 in amino acids: CASSSFLDVSSGNTIYF. CDR3 nucleotides: TGTGCCAGCAGCTCGTTCCTGGACGTCAGCTCTGGAAACACCATATATTTT.

The table lists this clone with a count of one. The chain uses TRBV9 and TRBJ2-2; 10 bases line up with TRBD1. Losses at the gene ends were 4 bases for V and 5 bases for J; bases not matched to a gene: 8. The CDR3 totals 16 residues. The V gene's germline CDR1 is SGDLS and CDR2 YYNGEE. The chain's CDR3 is CASSLRQGALTGELFF. The CDR3 bases are TGTGCCAGCAGCCTGAGACAGGGGGCGCTGACCGGGGAGCTGTTTTTT.

In its sample, this clone was seen a few times. The V gene is TRBV7-9, the J gene TRBJ2-3; D gene uncertain. This CDR3 is 12 amino acids long. In germline, CDR1 is SEHNR, CDR2 FQNEAQ (reference sequence). The V gene lost 3 bases and the J gene lost 6 bases, with 7 bases spanning the gap. The DNA of the CDR3 is TGTGCCAGCAGCTTGAACCTTGATACGCAGTATTTT. This translates into CASSLNLDTQYF.

The chain links TRBV21-1 to TRBJ1-6. TRBV21-1 is designated a pseudogene. The CDR3 is 18 residues long. Here the CDR3 DNA reads TGTGCCAGCAGCCGCCAGGGGCCAGGGAGGACCTATAATTCACCCCTCCACTTT. Protein: CASSRQGPGRTYNSPLHF.

The V gene is TRBV7-2, the J gene TRBJ2-5; TRBD2 aligns across 11 bases. Germline-derived CDR1 and CDR2 are SGHTA and FQGNSA. This CDR3 has 16 amino acids. V was pared by 5 bases and J by 7 bases, with 12 bases of the junction left unmatched. The CDR3 region has the DNA TGTGCCAGCAGCGTACTTCTAGCGGGGGGCATTGGGACCCAGTACTTC. Translation: CASSVLLAGGIGTQYF.